One and the same sample provided the 17 T cell receptor beta chains below, sequenced in a study of blood T cell repertoires in COVID-19. Profiling relied on immunoSEQ multiplex PCR, and the TCRdb table lists in-frame clones only, not all of them. Here the sample spans approximately 170,000 clones, about 88% being singletons. Input material: peripheral blood. The receptors stem from a man aged 50-59 years who had recovered from COVID-19.

The rearrangement joins TRBV7-9 to TRBJ2-5; 7 bases are a match to TRBD1. Germline assignment: CDR1 SEHNR and CDR2 FQNEAQ (reference sequence). This CDR3 contains 14 residues. The J segment lost 4 bases and the V segment lost 3 bases, leaving 5 bases of the junction unmatched. The CDR3 protein is CASSFTQGRETQYF. In DNA form, the CDR3 reads TGTGCCAGCAGCTTTACACAGGGGAGAGAGACCCAGTACTTC. The full variable domain, its missing parts supplied by reference TRBV7-9 and TRBJ2-5, is DTGVSQNPRHKITKRGQNVTFRCDPISEHNRLYWYRQTLGQGPEFLTYFQNEAQLEKSRLLSDRFSAERPKGSFSTLEIQRTEQGDSAMYLCASSFTQGRETQYFGPGTRLLVL.

The genes are TRBV12-2 and TRBJ2-7; the table's TRBD1 call for D was not verified on the DNA. TRBV12-2 corresponds to a pseudogene. This CDR3 is 16 amino acids long. The CDR3 region is CASRSGTGTGFYEQYF. The DNA of the CDR3 is TGTGCAAGTCGCTCTGGAACCGGGACAGGGTTCTACGAGCAGTACTTC.

In DNA form, the CDR3 reads TGTGCCATCCAGGGGGTTGGATTTGGAAACACCATATATTTT. It encodes CAIQGVGFGNTIYF. This chain connects TRBV5-8 to TRBJ1-3, with 7 bases fitting TRBD1. V dropped 9 bases and J dropped 3; count of bases not matched to a gene: 9. Germline V lookup: CDR1 SGHTS, CDR2 YDEGEE. The length of the CDR3 is 14 residues.

The CDR3 sequence: CASSWGLGGVDEQFF. CDR3 nucleotide sequence: TGTGCCAGCAGCTGGGGACTAGGTGGGGTTGATGAGCAGTTCTTC. This chain joins TRBV7-2 and TRBJ2-1; 8 bases are shared with TRBD2. Germline V lookup: CDR1 SGHTA, CDR2 FQGNSA. The CDR3 covers 15 residues. With 4 bases clipped from V and 8 bases from J, the junction kept 10 bases outside the gene matches.

The rearrangement uses TRBV4-3 and TRBJ1-2, with a tentative D call TRBD1 (5 bases). The germline V gene encodes CDR1 LGHNA and CDR2 YSLEER. V dropped 1 base and J dropped 2 bases, with 14 bases sitting between them. The length of the CDR3 is 16 residues. CDR3 residues: CASSQGFGGANYGYTF. The CDR3 DNA follows: TGCGCCAGCAGCCAAGGGTTTGGCGGGGCGAACTATGGCTACACCTTC.

V usage is TRBV28 and J usage is TRBJ2-5; 7 bases align to TRBD2. The length of the CDR3 is 16 residues. CDR1 and CDR2 from the germline V gene are MDHEN and SYDVKM. V trimming: 5 bases; J trimming: 3 bases; junction bases outside the gene matches: 12. CDR3 amino acids: CASSPSGAGSKETQYF. In DNA, the CDR3 is TGTGCCAGCAGTCCTAGTGGAGCGGGGTCGAAAGAGACCCAGTACTTC.

J is TRBJ2-3 and V is TRBV6-5; 9 nucleotides align to TRBD2. The CDR3 loop spans 15 amino acids. V shed 8 bases, J shed 1 base, and the junction held 7 bases outside the gene matches. Germline V gene sequence: CDR1 MNHEY, CDR2 SVGAGI. The chain's CDR3 is CASSPPSGGTDTQYF. The DNA for the CDR3 is TGTGCCAGCTCCCCCCCTAGCGGGGGCACAGATACGCAGTATTTT.

V usage is TRBV10-3 and J usage is TRBJ1-1; 9 nucleotides line up with TRBD1. With V trimmed by 6 bases and J by 0 bases, 11 bases remained unmatched. The germline gives CDR1 ENHRY, CDR2 SYGVKD. This CDR3 comprises 17 residues. CDR3 sequence: CAIRPTGGALVNTEAFF. CDR3 sequence (DNA): TGTGCCATCAGGCCGACAGGGGGGGCCCTTGTGAACACTGAAGCTTTCTTT.

The chain employs TRBV7-7 and TRBJ2-3, with 13 bases identical to TRBD2. Trimming at V came to 4 bases and at J to 3 bases, leaving 4 bases not matched to a gene. Germline CDR1 SSHAT, CDR2 FNYEAQ (reference sequence). The CDR3 is 16 amino acids. This CDR3 reads CASSSGLAGATDTQYF. The CDR3 region has the DNA TGTGCCAGCAGCTCCGGACTAGCGGGAGCAACAGATACGCAGTATTTT.

The chain joins TRBV6-2 or TRBV6-3 to TRBJ2-3; a weak D match, TRBD2 (5 bases). Trimming removed 0 bases from V and 4 bases from J, with 11 bases in between. The CDR3 consists of 15 residues. Per germline, CDR1 MNHEY and CDR2 SVGEGT. The CDR3 loop is CASSYSLTRADTQYF. The DNA of the CDR3 is TGTGCCAGCAGTTACTCCCTAACTAGGGCAGATACGCAGTATTTT.

CDR3 loop: CASSPVGKETQYF. CDR3 coding DNA: TGCGCCAGCAGCCCCGTCGGGAAAGAGACCCAGTACTTC. The chain recombines TRBV5-1 with TRBJ2-5; D is possibly TRBD2 (5 bases). This CDR3 has 13 residues. The V gene lost 4 bases and the J gene lost 3 bases, with 10 bases spanning the gap. The germline V gene encodes CDR1 SGHRS and CDR2 YFSETQ.

The genes are TRBV4-3 and TRBJ2-7, with TRBD2 matching over 9 bases. Trimming at V came to 0 bases and at J to 2 bases, leaving 5 bases not matched to a gene. The CDR3 runs to 16 residues. The germline gives CDR1 LGHNA, CDR2 YSLEER. CDR3 in DNA: TGCGCCAGCAGCCAAGATTACGGGACTAGCCCCTACGAGCAGTACTTC. Translation: CASSQDYGTSPYEQYF.

This clone was recorded only once. The J gene is TRBJ2-1, the V gene TRBV14; no clear D gene. CDR3 length equals 16 residues. Trimming shortened V by 0 bases and J by 3 bases, and 12 bases separated the two germline ends. CDR1 is SGHDN, CDR2 FVKESK, per germline. CDR3 DNA sequence: TGTGCCAGCAGCCAAGATAGTGGAGTTGTCTACAATGAGCAGTTCTTC. As protein: CASSQDSGVVYNEQFF.

This chain links TRBV7-2 with TRBJ1-3; D unresolved. CDR1 and CDR2 (germline): SGHTA, FQGNSA. The germline V and J ends were trimmed by 1 base and 1 base, with 8 bases remaining between them. CDR3 length: 15 amino acids. The CDR3 protein is CASSLDGVSGNTIYF. The CDR3 DNA reads TGTGCCAGCAGCTTAGACGGGGTGTCTGGAAACACCATATATTTT.

The chain recombines TRBV7-2 with TRBJ2-2; D possibly corresponds to TRBD2 (5 bases). The CDR3 extends over 15 amino acids. Trimming stripped 2 bases from V and 2 bases from J, with 9 bases between. Germline-derived CDR1 and CDR2 are SGHTA and FQGNSA. The CDR3 reads CASSLTLANTGELFF. DNA of the CDR3: TGTGCCAGCAGCTTAACGCTAGCTAACACCGGGGAGCTGTTTTTT. The full variable domain, completed using reference TRBV7-2 and TRBJ2-2, is GAGVSQSPSNKVTEKGKDVELRCDPISGHTALYWYRQSLGQGLEFLIYFQGNSAPDKSGLPSDRFSAERTGGSVSTLTIQRTQQEDSAVYLCASSLTLANTGELFFGEGSRLTVL.

This clone showed up just a few times. This chain links TRBV24-1 with TRBJ1-4; 8 bases agree with TRBD1. Germline CDR1 reads KGHDR; CDR2 reads SFDVKD. V shed 0 bases and J 8 bases; nucleotides not matched to a gene: 7. The CDR3 contains 16 residues. CDR3 DNA sequence: TGTGCCACCAGTGATTTGGGACAGGGTTGGCGGGAAAAACTGTTTTTT. Its translation is CATSDLGQGWREKLFF.

The chain combines TRBV27 with TRBJ2-7; 8 bases match TRBD2. The germline V gene has CDR1 MNHEY and CDR2 SMNVEV (reference sequence). With V trimmed by 2 bases and J by 2 bases, 5 bases remained unmatched. The CDR3 contains 15 residues. The CDR3 here is CASSLQSGGAYEQYF. In nucleotides, the CDR3 is TGTGCCAGCAGTTTACAGTCGGGGGGGGCCTACGAGCAGTACTTC.